A selection of T cell receptor beta chains follows, all from one sample in a study of molecular identifiers for immune sequencing clone quantification. MiXCR, run by TCRdb on the PCR reads, gives a single entry per CDR3 protein. Counted here are around 460,000 distinct CDR3 sequences, about 22% occurring once; the ten biggest clones make up approximately 0.8%. The sequenced sample consisted of naive CD8+ T cells from blood, with Jurkat cell RNA spiked in. Receptors were obtained from a human donor in good health. Some libraries in this study had Jurkat cell RNA spiked in. The CDR3 runs from the conserved cysteine through the conserved F or W. Each record gives: J gene, clone size, D gene, V gene, CDR3 DNA, CDR3 protein. A D gene is named only where the DNA matches it firmly. The listing skips clone size in some rows; elsewhere it reads once, few, many or a size class.

J: TRBJ1-4
size: many
D: .
V: TRBV5-1
DNA: TGCGCCAGCAGCTTGGTATTCCAGGGGACTGAAAAACTGTTTTTT
CDR3: CASSLVFQGTEKLFF

J: TRBJ2-1
size: once
D: TRBD1
V: TRBV19
DNA: TGTGCCAGTAGATCCTATCGCCGTCTGAGGACAGGGGACAATGAGCAGTTCTTC
CDR3: CASRSYRRLRTGDNEQFF

J: TRBJ2-7
size: many
D: .
V: TRBV29-1
DNA: TGCAGCGCAAAACAGGGCCTCGAGCAGTACTTC
CDR3: CSAKQGLEQYF

J: TRBJ2-6
size: few
D: .
V: TRBV19
DNA: TGTGCCAGTAGTATAGTCTACAACGCGCCCCGGGTCCTGACTTTC
CDR3: CASSIVYNAPRVLTF

J: TRBJ2-7
size: many
D: .
V: TRBV5-1
DNA: TGCGCCAGCAGCTTGGCCTGGGGGGCCGAGCAGTACTTC
CDR3: CASSLAWGAEQYF

J: TRBJ2-7
size: .
D: .
V: TRBV4-3
DNA: TGCGCCAGCAGCCAAGATGCAGGGGCCCTCTACAAGCAGTACTTC
CDR3: CASSQDAGALYKQYF

J: TRBJ2-3
size: few
D: TRBD1
V: TRBV19
DNA: TGTGCCAGTAGTATTTTTACAGGGGCAGATACGCAGTATTTT
CDR3: CASSIFTGADTQYF

J: TRBJ1-2
size: few
D: TRBD1
V: TRBV25-1
DNA: TGTGCCAGCAGGGACAGGGAGGGCAATGGCTACACCTTC
CDR3: CASRDREGNGYTF

J: TRBJ1-6
size: .
D: TRBD1
V: TRBV4-1
DNA: TGCGCCAGCAGCCAAGAGGACAGGTTGTCCTATAATTCACCCCTCCACTTT
CDR3: CASSQEDRLSYNSPLHF

J: TRBJ1-5
size: .
D: .
V: TRBV19
DNA: TGTGCCAGTAGTATAGTCTGGGGTTCCCAGCCCCAGCATTTT
CDR3: CASSIVWGSQPQHF

J: TRBJ2-6
size: .
D: .
V: TRBV4-3
DNA: TGCGCCAGCAGCCAAGACACTTCGGGGAACTCTGGGGCCAACGTCCTGACTTTC
CDR3: CASSQDTSGNSGANVLTF

J: TRBJ2-1
size: .
D: .
V: TRBV7-2
DNA: TGTGCCAGCAGCTACCAGGGACGTCTCAATGAGCAGTTCTTC
CDR3: CASSYQGRLNEQFF

J: TRBJ2-7
size: .
D: TRBD1
V: TRBV30
DNA: TGTGCCTGGGCCGGGACAGGAAACTACGAGCAGTACTTC
CDR3: CAWAGTGNYEQYF

J: TRBJ1-1
size: many
D: .
V: TRBV30
DNA: TGTGCCTGGGGAGGCACTGAAGCTTTCTTT
CDR3: CAWGGTEAFF

J: TRBJ2-7
size: many
D: .
V: TRBV7-9
DNA: TGTGCCAGCAGCTTAGGGTGGGGGCCCGAAGCTGAGGAGCAGTACTTC
CDR3: CASSLGWGPEAEEQYF

J: TRBJ2-7
size: many
D: TRBD1
V: TRBV4-3
DNA: TGCGCCAGCAGCCAAGCCGGGACAGGGCGGTACGAGCAGTACTTC
CDR3: CASSQAGTGRYEQYF

J: TRBJ2-1
size: .
D: TRBD2
V: TRBV14
DNA: TGTGCCAGCAGCCAGATGGGACTAGCGACCTACAATGAGCAGCTCTTC
CDR3: CASSQMGLATYNEQLF

J: TRBJ2-3
size: once
D: TRBD1
V: TRBV7-9
DNA: TGTGCCAGCAGCGACCATACAGGGGGCATCGCAGATACGCAGTATTTT
CDR3: CASSDHTGGIADTQYF

J: TRBJ1-2
size: .
D: .
V: TRBV12-3/TRBV12-4
DNA: TGTGCCAGCAGTTTAGCGGCAGGGGACTATGGCTACACCTTC
CDR3: CASSLAAGDYGYTF

J: TRBJ2-7
size: .
D: .
V: TRBV5-4
DNA: TGTGCCAGCAGCCCCTCTAACGTGCCCCTCTCCTACGAGCAGTACTTC
CDR3: CASSPSNVPLSYEQYF

J: TRBJ1-6
size: .
D: .
V: TRBV24-1
DNA: TGTGCCACCAGTGACCCACACCCGCGAGGAATGAGCTCCTATAATTCACCCCTCCACTTT
CDR3: CATSDPHPRGMSSYNSPLHF

J: TRBJ1-4
size: few
D: .
V: TRBV25-1
DNA: TGTGCCAGCAGTCCTCTGGACGGGCGCTATGAAAAACTGTTTTTT
CDR3: CASSPLDGRYEKLFF

J: TRBJ1-2
size: many
D: .
V: TRBV29-1
DNA: TGCAGCGTAAGACAGGCCGACTATGGCTACACCTTC
CDR3: CSVRQADYGYTF

J: TRBJ1-1
size: few
D: .
V: TRBV27
DNA: TGTGCCAGCAGTCCGCGGGGCCCAGGGCACACTGAAGCTTTCTTT
CDR3: CASSPRGPGHTEAFF

J: TRBJ2-7
size: many
D: .
V: TRBV6-2/TRBV6-3
DNA: TGTGCCAGCAGTTACCAGTACGAGCAGTACTTC
CDR3: CASSYQYEQYF

J: TRBJ1-1
size: few
D: .
V: TRBV5-5
DNA: TGTGCCAGCAGGGAGGGGCCCCACATGAACACTGAAGCTTTCTTT
CDR3: CASREGPHMNTEAFF

J: TRBJ1-3
size: many
D: .
V: TRBV4-3
DNA: TGCGCCAGCAGCCAAGACAGGGCCACCTCTGGAAACACCATATATTTT
CDR3: CASSQDRATSGNTIYF

J: TRBJ1-1
size: many
D: TRBD1
V: TRBV4-1
DNA: TGCGCCAGCAGCCAACAGGGGGAGGCTGAAGCTTTCTTT
CDR3: CASSQQGEAEAFF

J: TRBJ2-7
size: many
D: .
V: TRBV2
DNA: TGTGCCAGCAGTGAAATTGTTCAGGGGCCTGGGTACGAGCAGTACTTC
CDR3: CASSEIVQGPGYEQYF

J: TRBJ1-5
size: few
D: .
V: TRBV5-3
DNA: TGTGCCAGCAGCTTGGTTGTGGGAGATAATCAGCCCCAGCATTTT
CDR3: CASSLVVGDNQPQHF

J: TRBJ2-7
size: few
D: .
V: TRBV7-8
DNA: TGTGCCAGCATGATGACATTAGGGGTTGACTACGAGCAGTACTTC
CDR3: CASMMTLGVDYEQYF

J: TRBJ1-1
size: many
D: .
V: TRBV4-1
DNA: TGCGCCAGCAGCCCCCTGACGTCGACTGAAGCTTTCTTT
CDR3: CASSPLTSTEAFF